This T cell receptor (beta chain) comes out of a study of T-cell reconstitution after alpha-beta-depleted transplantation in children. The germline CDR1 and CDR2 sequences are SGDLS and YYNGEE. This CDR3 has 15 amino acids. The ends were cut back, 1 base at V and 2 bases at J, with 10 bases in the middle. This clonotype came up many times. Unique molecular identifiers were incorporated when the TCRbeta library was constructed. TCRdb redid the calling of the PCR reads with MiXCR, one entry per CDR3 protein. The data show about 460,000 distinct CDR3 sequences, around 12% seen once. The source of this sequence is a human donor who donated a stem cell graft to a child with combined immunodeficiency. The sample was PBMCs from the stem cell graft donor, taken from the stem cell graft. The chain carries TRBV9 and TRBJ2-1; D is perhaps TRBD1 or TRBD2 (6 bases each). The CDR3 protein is CASSVLGGTYNEQFF. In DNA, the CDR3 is TGTGCCAGCAGCGTACTGGGGGGCACCTACAATGAGCAGTTCTTC.